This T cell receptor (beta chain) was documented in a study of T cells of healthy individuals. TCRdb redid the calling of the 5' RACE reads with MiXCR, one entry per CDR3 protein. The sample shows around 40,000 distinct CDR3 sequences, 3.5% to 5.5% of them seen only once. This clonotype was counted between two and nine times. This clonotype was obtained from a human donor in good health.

The DNA of the CDR3 is TGTGCCAGCAGGTTGGACAGGGGGAACTCACCCCTCCACTTT. Its translation is CASRLDRGNSPLHF. The chain combines TRBV21-1 with TRBJ1-6; the tabulated D call, TRBD1, remains unverified against the DNA. TRBV21-1 is classified as a pseudogene. CDR3 length equals 14 residues.